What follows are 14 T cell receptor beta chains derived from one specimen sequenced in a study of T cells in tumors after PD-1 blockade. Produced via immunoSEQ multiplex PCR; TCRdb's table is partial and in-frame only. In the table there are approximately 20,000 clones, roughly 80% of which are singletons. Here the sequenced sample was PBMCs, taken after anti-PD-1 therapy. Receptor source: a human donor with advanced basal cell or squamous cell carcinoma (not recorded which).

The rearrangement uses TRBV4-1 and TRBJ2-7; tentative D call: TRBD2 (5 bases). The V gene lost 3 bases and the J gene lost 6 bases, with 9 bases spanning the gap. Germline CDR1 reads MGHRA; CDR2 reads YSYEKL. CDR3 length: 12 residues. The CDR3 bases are TGCGCCAGCAGCCAGGACTTGGTCGAGCAGTACTTC. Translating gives CASSQDLVEQYF.

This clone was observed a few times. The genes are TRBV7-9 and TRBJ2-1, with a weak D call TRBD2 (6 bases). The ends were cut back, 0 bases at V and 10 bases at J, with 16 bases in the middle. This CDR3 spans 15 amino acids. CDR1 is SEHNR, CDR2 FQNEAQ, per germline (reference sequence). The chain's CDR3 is CASSLAPSGVEEQFF. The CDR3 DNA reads TGTGCCAGCAGCTTAGCACCCTCGGGGGTGGAAGAGCAGTTCTTC. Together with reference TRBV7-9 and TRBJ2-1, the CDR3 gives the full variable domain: DTGVSQNPRHKITKRGQNVTFRCDPISEHNRLYWYRQTLGQGPEFLTYFQNEAQLEKSRLLSDRFSAERPKGSFSTLEIQRTEQGDSAMYLCASSLAPSGVEEQFFGPGTRLTVL.

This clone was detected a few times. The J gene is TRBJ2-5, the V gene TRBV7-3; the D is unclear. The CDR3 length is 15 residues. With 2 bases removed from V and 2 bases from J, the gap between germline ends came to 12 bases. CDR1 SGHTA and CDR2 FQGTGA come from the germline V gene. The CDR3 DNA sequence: TGTGCCAGCAGCTTATTCTCTGGGGAACAAGAGACCCAGTACTTC. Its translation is CASSLFSGEQETQYF. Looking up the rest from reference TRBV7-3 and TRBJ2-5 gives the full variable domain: GAGVSQTPSNKVTEKGKYVELRCDPISGHTALYWYRQSLGQGPEFLIYFQGTGAADDSGLPNDRFFAVRPEGSVSTLKIQRTERGDSAVYLCASSLFSGEQETQYFGPGTRLLVL.

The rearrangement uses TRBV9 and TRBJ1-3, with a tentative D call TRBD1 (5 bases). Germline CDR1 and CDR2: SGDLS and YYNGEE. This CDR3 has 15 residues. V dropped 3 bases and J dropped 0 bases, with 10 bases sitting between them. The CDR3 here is CASSALGTSGNTIYF. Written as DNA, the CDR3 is TGTGCCAGCAGCGCGCTAGGGACCTCTGGAAACACCATATATTTT.

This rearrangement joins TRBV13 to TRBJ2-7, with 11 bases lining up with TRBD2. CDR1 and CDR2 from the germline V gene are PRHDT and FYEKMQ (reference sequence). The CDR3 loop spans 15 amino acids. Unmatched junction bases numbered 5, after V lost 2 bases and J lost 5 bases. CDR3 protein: CASSLKLAGADEQYF. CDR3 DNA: TGTGCCAGCAGCTTAAAACTAGCGGGAGCCGACGAGCAGTACTTC.

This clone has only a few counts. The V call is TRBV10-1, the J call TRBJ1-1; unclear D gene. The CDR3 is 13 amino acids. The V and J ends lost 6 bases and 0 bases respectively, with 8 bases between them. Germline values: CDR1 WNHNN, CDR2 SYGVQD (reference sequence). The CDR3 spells CASRDRLNTEAFF. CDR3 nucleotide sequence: TGCGCCAGCAGGGACCGCCTGAACACTGAAGCTTTCTTT.

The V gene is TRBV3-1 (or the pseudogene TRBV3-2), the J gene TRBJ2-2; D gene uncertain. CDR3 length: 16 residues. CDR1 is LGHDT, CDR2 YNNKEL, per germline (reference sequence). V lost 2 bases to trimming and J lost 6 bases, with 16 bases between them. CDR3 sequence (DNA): TGTGCCAGCAGCCAAAAGCCATTAGCCCCTGCCGGGGAGCTGTTTTTT. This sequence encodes CASSQKPLAPAGELFF.

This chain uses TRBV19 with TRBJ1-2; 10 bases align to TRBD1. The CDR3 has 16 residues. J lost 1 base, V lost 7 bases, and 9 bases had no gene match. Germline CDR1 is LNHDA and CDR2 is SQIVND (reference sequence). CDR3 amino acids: CASTNWGDRGNYGYTF. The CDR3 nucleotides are TGTGCCAGTACCAACTGGGGGGACAGGGGTAACTATGGCTACACCTTC.

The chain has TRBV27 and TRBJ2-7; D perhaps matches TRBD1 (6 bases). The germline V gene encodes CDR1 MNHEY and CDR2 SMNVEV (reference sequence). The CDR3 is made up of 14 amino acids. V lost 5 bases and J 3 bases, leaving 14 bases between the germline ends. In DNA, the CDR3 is TGTGCCAGCAGTCCCAGGGGAATAAACTACGAGCAGTACTTC. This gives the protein CASSPRGINYEQYF.

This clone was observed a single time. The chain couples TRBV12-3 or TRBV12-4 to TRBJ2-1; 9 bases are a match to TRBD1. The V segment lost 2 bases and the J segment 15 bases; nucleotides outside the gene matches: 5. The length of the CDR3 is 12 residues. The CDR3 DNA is TGTGCCAGCAGTTTATTAGGGGACAGGGTGTTCTTC. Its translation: CASSLLGDRVFF.

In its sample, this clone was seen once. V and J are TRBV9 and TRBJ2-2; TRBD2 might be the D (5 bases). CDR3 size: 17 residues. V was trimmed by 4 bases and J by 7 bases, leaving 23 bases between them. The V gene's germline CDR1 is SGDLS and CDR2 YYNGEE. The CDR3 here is CASSPTLTGGFSGELFF. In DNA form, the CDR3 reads TGTGCCAGCAGCCCGACACTGACGGGCGGGTTCAGCGGGGAGCTGTTTTTT.

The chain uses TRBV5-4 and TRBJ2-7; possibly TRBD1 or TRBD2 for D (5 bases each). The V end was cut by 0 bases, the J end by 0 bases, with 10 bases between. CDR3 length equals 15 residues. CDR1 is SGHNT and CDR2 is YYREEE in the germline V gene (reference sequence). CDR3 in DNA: TGTGCCAGCAGCTTGGTCGAGGGGAACTCCTACGAGCAGTACTTC. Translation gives CASSLVEGNSYEQYF.

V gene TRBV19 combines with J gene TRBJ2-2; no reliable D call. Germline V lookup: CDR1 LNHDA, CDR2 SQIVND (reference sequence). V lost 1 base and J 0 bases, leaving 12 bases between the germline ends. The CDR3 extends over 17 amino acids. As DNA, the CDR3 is TGTGCCAGTAGTATAGGTCCCCCACGGGCGAACACCGGGGAGCTGTTTTTT. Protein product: CASSIGPPRANTGELFF.

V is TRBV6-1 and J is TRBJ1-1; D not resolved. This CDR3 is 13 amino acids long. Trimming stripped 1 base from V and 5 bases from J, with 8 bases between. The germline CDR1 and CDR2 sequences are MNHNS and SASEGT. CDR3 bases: TGTGCCAGCAGTGAAGTCGGTCGGACTGAAGCTTTCTTT. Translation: CASSEVGRTEAFF.